This TCR beta chain derives from a study of blood T cell repertoires in COVID-19. Study overall: The United States, Italy and Spain provided the acute and convalescent COVID-19 samples. PBMCs, B-cell-depleted T cells, or T cells were the source of the cDNA or gDNA that made up the material.

TCRdb keeps only in-frame clones here, not all; method: immunoSEQ multiplex PCR. The repertoire holds around 450,000 clones, with about 92% as singletons. V lost 0 bases and J lost 0, with 9 bases in between. Per the germline V gene, CDR1 is MGHRA and CDR2 is YSYEKL. This CDR3 spans 16 amino acids. Residents of 24 US areas, aged about 18 to 95 years, made up the participants. Cohort 3 donors were reported recovered after two negative PCRs, clearance, or symptom resolution. The sequenced material came from PBMCs or T cells enriched from blood (not recorded which). This receptor was obtained from a man aged 18-30 years who had recovered from COVID-19. The chain employs TRBV4-1 and TRBJ1-5; TRBD1 might be the D (5 bases). The CDR3 reads CASSQEGHGSNQPQHF. In DNA, the CDR3 is TGCGCCAGCAGCCAAGAGGGGCACGGTAGCAATCAGCCCCAGCATTTT.